The present T cell receptor (beta chain) was sequenced within a study of tumor and adjacent non-tumor tissue in lung cancer (dated by TCRdb to 2017 to 2018). In terms of the full investigation: By cancer type, the cohort comprised around 11 adenocarcinoma patients, 2 squamous cell carcinoma patients and 1 small cell lung cancer patient. Bulk TCRbeta repertoires were compared between lung tumor tissue and matched distant non-tumor lung tissue obtained from approximately 15 lung cancer patients. Sequencing produced more than 100,000,000 productive TCRbeta reads in total, an average of about 4 million reads per sample. Ages among the roughly 15 patients ranged from roughly 31 to 80 years, there were around ten men and 5 women, and disease was at TNM stage I to III. For each patient, one tumor sample and one normal lung sample were taken, giving 25 to 30 paired specimens that underwent TCRbeta CDR3 sequencing. General study outcomes and caveats: Neither the sequencing platform nor unique molecular identifiers are named or mentioned anywhere in the methods. With only around 16 patients in the cohort, the authors noted that larger samples and more detailed clinical data are needed. TCR diversity was significantly higher in younger patients, and higher tumor TCR diversity was associated with shorter overall and disease-free survival. Peripheral blood was not sequenced, so blood TCRbeta repertoires were not examined in the lung cancer patients of the study. In normal lung, the top 100 clones accounted for a significantly larger cumulative share of the repertoire than in tumor tissue. Tumor tissue showed significantly greater TCR diversity (inverse Simpson) than normal lung tissue (roughly 390 vs 170, P = 0.0075, Mann-Whitney U test).

This clonotype came up a few times. This receptor's antigen is unknown. Lacking the conserved final phenylalanine or tryptophan, this CDR3 likely reflects a read error. Because the CDR3's place on the DNA is in doubt, the DNA is left out and the CDR3 is given as listed by TCRdb. Bulk unsorted tissue served as the source for RNA extraction, and RNA quality was assessed using a NanoDrop ND-1000 and an Agilent 2100. Distant non-tumor tissue taken more than 3 cm from the tumor edge was used as the normal lung sample. All donors had newly diagnosed lung cancer, had not received prior chemotherapy, and were admitted for thoracic surgery in China between August and November 2014. Patients with previous radiotherapy or chemotherapy, or with another concurrent cancer, were excluded from the study. Pieces of surgical tissue measuring about 1-2.1 cm3 were kept in RNAlater solution and stored at -80 degrees C until use.

Library generation was performed with multiplex PCR. Reads for this sample came from an Illumina HiSeq 2500. TCRbeta libraries were built by three rounds of nested PCR using primers (Table S4), following protocols modified from ARM-PCR. Before sequencing, PCR products of 200-500 bp were excised from the gel and purified with the QIAquick gel extraction kit. The paper's processing steps were these. Reads were cleaned with Trimmomatic, merged with FLASH into complete CDR3 sequences, and assigned to V(D)J germline segments with MiTCR. Clonal diversity was computed as the inverse Simpson's index with VDJtools. A read counted as productive if the sequence was in-frame and lacked a premature stop codon. TCRdb trimmed public reads at Q25 via fastp, called clones via MiXCR and kept in-frame beta chains. Under each unique CDR3 protein, matching rows form one entry showing the most common genes and DNA. These V and J calls originate from TCRdb's pipeline instead of the authors' own analysis. Recorded for this sample are 85,000 or so distinct CDR3 sequences; under 80% of them occurred a single time. 20% to 25% of the sample is taken by the ten largest.

For CDR1 and CDR2, the germline V gene (reference sequence) lists SGHKS and YYEKEE. The CDR3 is 15 residues long, counting both termini. The specimen sequenced was distant non-tumor lung tissue. The clonotype comes from a woman aged 45-65 years with non-small cell lung cancer. The receptor chain draws on TRBV5-5 and TRBJ1-5. The CDR3 in this case is CASSVNLDWNQPHHL.